The rows below give T cell receptor beta chains drawn from one sample of a study of blood T cells in healthy people across ages. TCRdb itself ran the 5' RACE reads through MiXCR, one entry per CDR3 protein. The table lists a few hundred thousand distinct CDR3 sequences, roughly 27% of them singletons. The sample was blood. The receptors come from a woman aged 70-85 years in good health. Both conserved end residues are part of each CDR3. A D gene is named only where the DNA matches it firmly. Clone size appears in some rows only: once, few, many, or a class for an expanded clone.

few | TRBJ2-7 | . | TRBV6-1 | TGTGCCAGCAGTGAACAGGGGTTCGGCAGCTACGAGCAGTACTTC | CASSEQGFGSYEQYF
. | TRBJ1-1 | . | TRBV10-2 | TGCGCCAGCAGTGACGAGACACGGGGAAGCCCTGAAGCTTTCTTT | CASSDETRGSPEAFF
few | TRBJ1-4 | . | TRBV7-9 | TGTGCCAGCAGTCGAGGATCTGGGGGAAGTGAAAAACTGTTTTTT | CASSRGSGGSEKLFF
few | TRBJ2-3 | TRBD2 | TRBV20-1 | TGCAGTGCTCGGGGACTAGCGCGCAGCACAGATACGCAGTATTTT | CSARGLARSTDTQYF
. | TRBJ1-1 | . | TRBV5-6 | TGTGCCAGCAGGATGCCGGGCGCCGGGTTCGACACTGAAGCTTTCTTT | CASRMPGAGFDTEAFF
. | TRBJ2-7 | . | TRBV3-1 | TGTGCCAGCAGATCCCGGGGTGGCGAGCAGTACTTC | CASRSRGGEQYF
many | TRBJ2-3 | . | TRBV7-8 | TGTGCCAGCAGACGTTCGGACGGAGATACGCAGTATTTT | CASRRSDGDTQYF
few | TRBJ1-2 | . | TRBV9 | TGTGCCAGCAGCGTAGGCGGGGGGGTAACCCATGGCTACACCTTC | CASSVGGGVTHGYTF
. | TRBJ2-2 | . | TRBV6-1 | TGTGCCAGCATCCCCCGGACTGCCACCGGGGAGCTGTTTTTT | CASIPRTATGELFF
few | TRBJ2-3 | TRBD2 | TRBV28 | TGTGCCAGCAGTCCAGGGAGGGTTAAAAATACGCAGTATTTT | CASSPGRVKNTQYF
. | TRBJ1-1 | . | TRBV3-1 | TGTGCCAGCAGCCAATTACTCGCGTGGGGGGGCACTGAAGCTTTCTTT | CASSQLLAWGGTEAFF
few | TRBJ2-1 | . | TRBV3-1 | TGTGCCAGCAGCCTGGGAGGGGTTGGGACATACAATGAGCAGTTCTTC | CASSLGGVGTYNEQFF
. | TRBJ1-2 | . | TRBV7-9 | TGTGCCAGCAGCCCCCAGGACATCCGGAACTATGGCTACACCTTC | CASSPQDIRNYGYTF
. | TRBJ2-7 | . | TRBV29-1 | TGCAGCGTCGGAGGGGGCGACAGATCTCCCTACGAGCAGTACTTC | CSVGGGDRSPYEQYF
few | TRBJ2-1 | . | TRBV29-1 | TGCAGCGTGGATACACAGGGACTACTTCTTTACAATGAGCAGTTCTTC | CSVDTQGLLLYNEQFF
few | TRBJ1-1 | . | TRBV12-5 | TGTGCTAGTGCCCGGGGGTTGAGCACTGAAGCTTTCTTT | CASARGLSTEAFF
. | TRBJ1-2 | . | TRBV18 | TGTGCCAGCTCACTCGGCGACGGTCCTTTAACCTTC | CASSLGDGPLTF
few | TRBJ2-7 | . | TRBV4-3 | TGCGCCAGCAGCCAAGATCCGTGGGGCGGGTACGAGCAGTACTTC | CASSQDPWGGYEQYF
few | TRBJ2-3 | TRBD2 | TRBV29-1 | TGCAGCGTCCTTGGAATCAGCGGGGGTTACACAGATACGCAGTATTTT | CSVLGISGGYTDTQYF
few | TRBJ1-2 | TRBD1 | TRBV9 | TGTGCCAGCAGCGTAGTTGGGACAGGGGTGAAGACCTTC | CASSVVGTGVKTF
few | TRBJ1-1 | . | TRBV16 | TGTGCCAGCAGCCAAGGGCCGGTAGCTTTCTTT | CASSQGPVAFF
few | TRBJ1-1 | . | TRBV20-1 | TGCAGTGCTAGAGAGCAGGAGGGATTGTACACTGAAGCTTTCTTT | CSAREQEGLYTEAFF
few | TRBJ2-1 | . | TRBV7-2 | TGTGCCAGCAGCTCCCAGCCGGGTTTCAGACGTAATGAGCAGTTCTTC | CASSSQPGFRRNEQFF
. | TRBJ2-7 | TRBD1 | TRBV28 | TGTGCCAGCAGTTTGCGAGGGGGCTTCTACGAGCAGTACTTC | CASSLRGGFYEQYF
. | TRBJ2-3 | . | TRBV7-2 | TGTGCCGGCAGCCGCGGGACTAGCACAGATACGCAGTATTTT | CAGSRGTSTDTQYF
. | TRBJ2-5 | . | TRBV14 | TGTGCCAGCAGCCAACGCCAGACGTACCAAGAGACCCGGTACTTC | CASSQRQTYQETRYF
many | TRBJ2-5 | . | TRBV5-1 | TGTGCCAGCAGTTTCGGGCTTCAAGAGACCCAGTACTTC | CASSFGLQETQYF
. | TRBJ2-5 | . | TRBV21-1 | TGTGCCAGCAGCAAAGCGTTGCGGGGAGAGACCCAGTACTTC | CASSKALRGETQYF
few | TRBJ2-4 | . | TRBV18 | TGTGCCAGCTCACCACGGGCAGACCTAGCCAAAAACATTCAGTACTTC | CASSPRADLAKNIQYF
few | TRBJ2-7 | TRBD2 | TRBV20-1 | TGCAGTGCTAGAGATCGGATAGCGGGACCCTACGAGCAGTACTTC | CSARDRIAGPYEQYF
. | TRBJ2-5 | TRBD2 | TRBV7-2 | TGTGCCAGCAGCCGAGGGACTAGCGGGAGAGGAGAGACCCAGTACTTC | CASSRGTSGRGETQYF
. | TRBJ2-7 | . | TRBV20-1 | TGCAGTGCTAGAGATGGTGGGCAGGTCTACGAGCAGTACTTC | CSARDGGQVYEQYF
. | TRBJ2-4 | . | TRBV14 | TGTGCCAGCAGCCAACAGTCCCAGCTAGCCAAAAACATTCAGTACTTC | CASSQQSQLAKNIQYF
. | TRBJ1-3 | . | TRBV4-1 | TGCGCCAGCAGCCAAGACACCTCTGGAAACACCATATATTTT | CASSQDTSGNTIYF
. | TRBJ1-2 | . | TRBV7-9 | TGTGCCAGCAGCTCACCAAGGGAAGACGGTGGCTACACCTTC | CASSSPREDGGYTF
few | TRBJ1-2 | . | TRBV4-1 | TGCGCCAGCAGCCAAGGGGGAGGGACTAACTATGGCTACACCTTC | CASSQGGGTNYGYTF
few | TRBJ2-5 | TRBD1 | TRBV20-1 | TGCAGTGCTGAGTACCGGACAGGGAGGGAGACCCAGTACTTC | CSAEYRTGRETQYF
. | TRBJ2-3 | . | TRBV7-6 | TGTGCCAGCAGCTATTCAGATACGCAGTATTTT | CASSYSDTQYF
. | TRBJ2-3 | TRBD1 | TRBV15 | TGTGCCACCAGCAGAGTACAGGGGGATACGCAGTATTTT | CATSRVQGDTQYF
few | TRBJ2-7 | . | TRBV7-2 | TGTGCCAGCAGTTCGAGGTCAAGCCCCATTCACGACGAGCAGTACTTC | CASSSRSSPIHDEQYF
few | TRBJ2-1 | TRBD2 | TRBV20-1 | TGCAGTGCTAGAAGATTGGCTAGCGGCTACAATGAGCAGTTCTTC | CSARRLASGYNEQFF
many | TRBJ2-5 | . | TRBV20-1 | TGCAGTGCGTACCAAGAGACCCAGTACTTC | CSAYQETQYF
few | TRBJ2-4 | . | TRBV20-1 | TGCAGTGCTAGTAGAGGGAACCAGAAAAACATTCAGTACTTC | CSASRGNQKNIQYF
few | TRBJ2-7 | TRBD1 | TRBV29-1 | TGCAGCGTTCTACAGGGGGCATACGAGCAGTACTTC | CSVLQGAYEQYF
many | TRBJ2-7 | TRBD2 | TRBV20-1 | TGCAGTGCAAGACTAGCGGGGGCCAACTACGAGCAGTACTTC | CSARLAGANYEQYF
few | TRBJ1-3 | . | TRBV29-1 | TGCAGCGTTGAAGCTGAACTAGCTGGAAACACCATATATTTT | CSVEAELAGNTIYF
. | TRBJ1-1 | . | TRBV9 | TGTGCCAGCGGGGGGGGGCGAGGAACTGAAGCTTTCTTT | CASGGGRGTEAFF